This is a list of T cell receptor beta chains from one sample in a study. TCRdb redid the calling of the 5' RACE reads with MiXCR, one entry per CDR3 protein. Of about 32,000 distinct CDR3 sequences listed, around 27% were seen once; the top ten hold about 2%. The sequenced material came from tumor-infiltrating Tregs sorted from the breast tumor. The receptors here all came from a female donor with breast cancer. CDR3s include the opening cysteine and the closing phenylalanine or tryptophan. Each record gives: CDR3 length, D gene, clone size, J gene, V gene, CDR3 DNA, CDR3 protein. A D gene is named only where the DNA matches it firmly. The listing skips clone size in some rows; elsewhere it reads once, few, many or a size class.

cdr3_length: 15
d_call: NA
clone_size: NA
j_call: TRBJ1-4
v_call: TRBV3-1
cdr3_nt: TGTGCCAGCAGCCAAGATTGGGCAGGGCCTGAAAAACTGTTTTTT
cdr3_aa: CASSQDWAGPEKLFF

cdr3_length: 13
d_call: NA
clone_size: NA
j_call: TRBJ1-2
v_call: TRBV10-3
cdr3_nt: TGTGCCATCAGGTTAACCGGGACGCATGGCTACACCTTC
cdr3_aa: CAIRLTGTHGYTF

cdr3_length: 12
d_call: NA
clone_size: NA
j_call: TRBJ1-4
v_call: TRBV27
cdr3_nt: TGTGCCAGCAGCCGCCTCGGTGAAAAACTGTTTTTT
cdr3_aa: CASSRLGEKLFF

cdr3_length: 15
d_call: NA
clone_size: NA
j_call: TRBJ2-3
v_call: TRBV30
cdr3_nt: TGTGCCTGGAGTCGCTCAGGGATAAGCACAGATACGCAGTATTTT
cdr3_aa: CAWSRSGISTDTQYF

cdr3_length: 15
d_call: TRBD1
clone_size: NA
j_call: TRBJ2-7
v_call: TRBV6-1
cdr3_nt: TGTGCCAGCAGTGAAGCGGAGACAGGGACGTACGAGCAGTACTTC
cdr3_aa: CASSEAETGTYEQYF

cdr3_length: 12
d_call: NA
clone_size: many
j_call: TRBJ2-7
v_call: TRBV5-1
cdr3_nt: TGCGCCAGCAGCTCAGGACAAAACGAGCAGTACTTC
cdr3_aa: CASSSGQNEQYF

cdr3_length: 15
d_call: TRBD1
clone_size: NA
j_call: TRBJ1-5
v_call: TRBV30
cdr3_nt: TGTGCCTGGAGTGAAAGGGGGCTGTACAATCAGCCCCAGCATTTT
cdr3_aa: CAWSERGLYNQPQHF

cdr3_length: 13
d_call: TRBD2
clone_size: NA
j_call: TRBJ2-7
v_call: TRBV25-1
cdr3_nt: TGTGCCAGCAGTGACCGACTAGCGCGCGAGCAGTACTTC
cdr3_aa: CASSDRLAREQYF

cdr3_length: 14
d_call: TRBD2
clone_size: NA
j_call: TRBJ2-1
v_call: TRBV20-1
cdr3_nt: TGCAGTGCTAGAGAGACTAGCGACTACAATGAGCAGTTCTTC
cdr3_aa: CSARETSDYNEQFF

cdr3_length: 13
d_call: NA
clone_size: many
j_call: TRBJ2-2
v_call: TRBV19
cdr3_nt: TGTGCCAGCGATACAGGGCTCACCGGGGAGCTGTTTTTT
cdr3_aa: CASDTGLTGELFF

cdr3_length: 16
d_call: NA
clone_size: medium-sized
j_call: TRBJ2-1
v_call: TRBV6-5
cdr3_nt: TGTGCCAGCAGTTACTCGGACTACAGCTCCTACAATGAGCAGTTCTTC
cdr3_aa: CASSYSDYSSYNEQFF

cdr3_length: 12
d_call: NA
clone_size: NA
j_call: TRBJ1-1
v_call: TRBV5-1
cdr3_nt: TGCGCCAGAAGCTTGGGCCCTAGTGAAGCTTTCTTT
cdr3_aa: CARSLGPSEAFF

cdr3_length: 15
d_call: NA
clone_size: many
j_call: TRBJ2-3
v_call: TRBV11-1
cdr3_nt: TGTGCCAGCAGCTCGGGGGACCGAACCACAGATACGCAGTATTTT
cdr3_aa: CASSSGDRTTDTQYF

cdr3_length: 14
d_call: NA
clone_size: NA
j_call: TRBJ2-1
v_call: TRBV2
cdr3_nt: TGTGCCAGCAGGCGGGAACAGGGCCACAATGAGCAGTTCTTC
cdr3_aa: CASRREQGHNEQFF

cdr3_length: 15
d_call: TRBD1
clone_size: NA
j_call: TRBJ2-7
v_call: TRBV9
cdr3_nt: TGTGCCAGCAGGGTGGGCGACAGGGGAACCTACGAGCAGTACTTC
cdr3_aa: CASRVGDRGTYEQYF

cdr3_length: 16
d_call: NA
clone_size: NA
j_call: TRBJ1-6
v_call: TRBV7-8
cdr3_nt: TGTGCCAGCAGCTTAGACGGTCGGGTGGGAGGGTCACCCCTCCACTTT
cdr3_aa: CASSLDGRVGGSPLHF

cdr3_length: 14
d_call: NA
clone_size: few
j_call: TRBJ1-1
v_call: TRBV7-9
cdr3_nt: TGTGCCAGCAGCTCCACAGGGAGGAACACTGAAGCTTTCTTT
cdr3_aa: CASSSTGRNTEAFF

cdr3_length: 14
d_call: TRBD1
clone_size: NA
j_call: TRBJ1-5
v_call: TRBV6-6
cdr3_nt: TGTGCCAGCATTGACAGGGTGAGCAATCAGCCCCAGCATTTT
cdr3_aa: CASIDRVSNQPQHF

cdr3_length: 15
d_call: TRBD1
clone_size: many
j_call: TRBJ1-1
v_call: TRBV5-1
cdr3_nt: TGCGCCAGCAGCTCTCAAAGCCGGGACAGGGGATTTGCTTTCTTT
cdr3_aa: CASSSQSRDRGFAFF

cdr3_length: 16
d_call: TRBD2
clone_size: NA
j_call: TRBJ2-7
v_call: TRBV6-5
cdr3_nt: TGTGCCAGCAGTTACTCTGGGACTAGCGGGACCAACGAGCAGTACTTC
cdr3_aa: CASSYSGTSGTNEQYF

cdr3_length: 14
d_call: NA
clone_size: few
j_call: TRBJ2-7
v_call: TRBV10-3
cdr3_nt: TGTGCCATCAGTGACCCCGGGCGTAACTACGAGCAGTACTTC
cdr3_aa: CAISDPGRNYEQYF

cdr3_length: 13
d_call: NA
clone_size: NA
j_call: TRBJ2-1
v_call: TRBV12-3/TRBV12-4
cdr3_nt: TGTGCCAGCAGTCTCTGCAGCCACAATGAGCAGTTCTTC
cdr3_aa: CASSLCSHNEQFF

cdr3_length: 15
d_call: NA
clone_size: NA
j_call: TRBJ2-1
v_call: TRBV19
cdr3_nt: TGTGCCAGTAGTATAGAGGGGCGGATATACAATGAGCAGTTCTTC
cdr3_aa: CASSIEGRIYNEQFF

cdr3_length: 16
d_call: NA
clone_size: once
j_call: TRBJ2-1
v_call: TRBV7-9
cdr3_nt: TGTGCCAGCAGCTACCACGGGACGAGCTCCTACAATGAGCAGTTCTTC
cdr3_aa: CASSYHGTSSYNEQFF

cdr3_length: 13
d_call: NA
clone_size: many
j_call: TRBJ1-5
v_call: TRBV5-5
cdr3_nt: TGTGCCAGCAGCCAAGGGGTTTGGCAGCCCCAGCATTTT
cdr3_aa: CASSQGVWQPQHF

cdr3_length: 16
d_call: NA
clone_size: many
j_call: TRBJ2-7
v_call: TRBV4-2
cdr3_nt: TGTGCCAGCAGCCAAGACCCTAGCCATAACGTAGGGGAGCAGTACTTC
cdr3_aa: CASSQDPSHNVGEQYF

cdr3_length: 12
d_call: NA
clone_size: few
j_call: TRBJ2-7
v_call: TRBV5-1
cdr3_nt: TGCGCCAGCAGCTTGGCCCTATCGGAGCAGTACTTC
cdr3_aa: CASSLALSEQYF

cdr3_length: 13
d_call: NA
clone_size: many
j_call: TRBJ2-1
v_call: TRBV24-1
cdr3_nt: TGTGCCACCAGTGATTTGCTCGGGCATGAGCAGTTCTTC
cdr3_aa: CATSDLLGHEQFF

cdr3_length: 15
d_call: TRBD2
clone_size: NA
j_call: TRBJ2-7
v_call: TRBV2
cdr3_nt: TGTGCCAGCAGTGAATCACTAGCGGGAGTATACGAGCAGTACTTC
cdr3_aa: CASSESLAGVYEQYF

cdr3_length: 14
d_call: NA
clone_size: few
j_call: TRBJ2-7
v_call: TRBV29-1
cdr3_nt: TGCAGCGTGGATTCCGGCCTACTGGGGCACGAGCAGTACTTC
cdr3_aa: CSVDSGLLGHEQYF

cdr3_length: 13
d_call: NA
clone_size: few
j_call: TRBJ1-1
v_call: TRBV7-8
cdr3_nt: TGTGCCAGCCGCTCTGTGGGCCGATCTGAAGCTTTCTTT
cdr3_aa: CASRSVGRSEAFF

cdr3_length: 13
d_call: NA
clone_size: many
j_call: TRBJ1-5
v_call: TRBV6-1
cdr3_nt: TGTGCCAGCAGTGAAGAGCGGGGGCAGCCCCAGCATTTT
cdr3_aa: CASSEERGQPQHF

cdr3_length: 15
d_call: TRBD2
clone_size: medium-sized
j_call: TRBJ2-1
v_call: TRBV7-2
cdr3_nt: TGTGCCAGCAGCCTCCTAGCGGGCCGCTACAATGAGCAGTTCTTC
cdr3_aa: CASSLLAGRYNEQFF

cdr3_length: 15
d_call: TRBD1
clone_size: medium-sized
j_call: TRBJ2-1
v_call: TRBV7-9
cdr3_nt: TGTGCCAGCAGCTCGATTCAGGGGGCTAGGAATGAGCAGTTCTTC
cdr3_aa: CASSSIQGARNEQFF

cdr3_length: 15
d_call: TRBD1
clone_size: NA
j_call: TRBJ2-1
v_call: TRBV12-3/TRBV12-4
cdr3_nt: TGTGCCAGCAGCCCCGGGACAGGGGGAGAGTATGAGCAGTTCTTC
cdr3_aa: CASSPGTGGEYEQFF

cdr3_length: 15
d_call: NA
clone_size: NA
j_call: TRBJ2-1
v_call: TRBV15
cdr3_nt: TGTGCCACCAGCGACCGGGCCTTTGAAGGGAATGAGCAGTTCTTC
cdr3_aa: CATSDRAFEGNEQFF

cdr3_length: 15
d_call: NA
clone_size: medium-sized
j_call: TRBJ1-1
v_call: TRBV7-2
cdr3_nt: TGTGCCAGCAGCAAACCAGGGGCGACGAACACTGAAGCTTTCTTT
cdr3_aa: CASSKPGATNTEAFF

cdr3_length: 16
d_call: NA
clone_size: many
j_call: TRBJ2-1
v_call: TRBV6-6
cdr3_nt: TGTGCCAGCAGTTACTCGTTCGCGGGACTCTACAATGAGCAGTTCTTC
cdr3_aa: CASSYSFAGLYNEQFF

cdr3_length: 17
d_call: NA
clone_size: once
j_call: TRBJ1-1
v_call: TRBV4-1
cdr3_nt: TGCGCCAGCAGCGCCGGGACGGGGGGTACCTGGAACACTGAAGCTCTCTTT
cdr3_aa: CASSAGTGGTWNTEALF

cdr3_length: 13
d_call: TRBD2
clone_size: medium-sized
j_call: TRBJ2-1
v_call: TRBV12-3/TRBV12-4
cdr3_nt: TGTGCCTCTACTAGCGGGAATTACAATGAGCAGTTCTTC
cdr3_aa: CASTSGNYNEQFF

cdr3_length: 14
d_call: TRBD2
clone_size: NA
j_call: TRBJ2-3
v_call: TRBV7-8
cdr3_nt: TGTGCCAGCAGCTTAGGCCTACTAGCGGATACGCAGTATTTT
cdr3_aa: CASSLGLLADTQYF

cdr3_length: 13
d_call: NA
clone_size: many
j_call: TRBJ1-2
v_call: TRBV7-8
cdr3_nt: TGTGCCAGCAGCTTAGGCGGCGCCTATGGCTACACCTTC
cdr3_aa: CASSLGGAYGYTF

cdr3_length: 18
d_call: TRBD1
clone_size: NA
j_call: TRBJ2-7
v_call: TRBV2
cdr3_nt: TGTGCCAGCAGTGAACGGACAGGGGCTGTACGCCGGCCCCGCGAGCAGTACTTC
cdr3_aa: CASSERTGAVRRPREQYF

cdr3_length: 13
d_call: NA
clone_size: NA
j_call: TRBJ1-2
v_call: TRBV5-1
cdr3_nt: TGCGCCAGCAGCTTGTCTCCTAACTATGGCTACACCTTC
cdr3_aa: CASSLSPNYGYTF

cdr3_length: 16
d_call: NA
clone_size: medium-sized
j_call: TRBJ1-6
v_call: TRBV12-3/TRBV12-4
cdr3_nt: TGTGCCAGCAGTCTCTCGGACACCCTTGCGAATTCACCCCTCCACTTT
cdr3_aa: CASSLSDTLANSPLHF

cdr3_length: 14
d_call: NA
clone_size: NA
j_call: TRBJ1-2
v_call: TRBV6-1
cdr3_nt: TGTGCCAGCAGTGATCTCGGAATCAACTATGGCTACACCTTC
cdr3_aa: CASSDLGINYGYTF

cdr3_length: 13
d_call: NA
clone_size: many
j_call: TRBJ2-7
v_call: TRBV20-1
cdr3_nt: TGCAGTGCCCCGAAGGGGCAGGGCTACGAGCAGTACTTC
cdr3_aa: CSAPKGQGYEQYF

cdr3_length: 15
d_call: TRBD2
clone_size: few
j_call: TRBJ2-1
v_call: TRBV6-1
cdr3_nt: TGTGCCAGCAGTGAAGGTCCCGGGAGGGCCTATGAGCAGTTCTTC
cdr3_aa: CASSEGPGRAYEQFF

cdr3_length: 14
d_call: NA
clone_size: many
j_call: TRBJ2-7
v_call: TRBV5-6
cdr3_nt: TGTGCCAGCAGCTTCGGGACATCCTCCTACGAGCAGTACTTC
cdr3_aa: CASSFGTSSYEQYF

cdr3_length: 13
d_call: NA
clone_size: many
j_call: TRBJ1-1
v_call: TRBV11-3
cdr3_nt: TGTGCCAGCAGCACGGGACGGAACACTGAAGCTTTCTTT
cdr3_aa: CASSTGRNTEAFF

cdr3_length: 13
d_call: NA
clone_size: few
j_call: TRBJ1-1
v_call: TRBV3-1
cdr3_nt: TGTGCCAGCAGCCAAGATGGGGGGGATCGAGCTTTCTTT
cdr3_aa: CASSQDGGDRAFF

cdr3_length: 14
d_call: NA
clone_size: few
j_call: TRBJ2-3
v_call: TRBV5-1
cdr3_nt: TGCGCCAGCAGCATTATCGGCCCCACAGATACGCAGTATTTT
cdr3_aa: CASSIIGPTDTQYF